The entry below gives a single TCR beta chain sequence along with its context. Its antigen is currently not known. Base qualities are not recorded, but no much larger clone differs from it by a single base. This sample is part of a study of neoadjuvant anti-PD-1 for oral cavity cancer (dated by TCRdb to the early 2020s). In the study overall: Before curative-intent surgical resection, most patients were given three to four biweekly doses of nivolumab at 3 mg/kg. Patients without progression received a fourth nivolumab dose around day 43 and underwent definitive surgical resection on days 50-56. Responders were defined as patients with complete response, partial response or stable disease by RECIST 1.1; non-responders were defined as patients with progression. The parent correlative cohort included over nine patients, with an approximately 30% response rate. The investigation overall reported the following: A higher pretreatment blood Treg/Th17 ratio correlated with both higher pretreatment blood TCRbeta clonality and lower post-treatment tumor TCRbeta clonality. TCR analyses included only a few patients per response group, and the authors called for larger cohorts for validation. Within PBMCs, T cell clonality (Gini index) was significantly higher in non-responders than responders after neoadjuvant nivolumab.

Explained via the paper, the time point label denotes: after neoadjuvant nivolumab, at surgical resection. None of the patients had received prior systemic or radiation treatment, and all were newly diagnosed with stage II-IVA oral cavity squamous cell carcinoma. The cohort was composed of patients with HPV-negative, locally advanced oral cavity squamous cell carcinoma. Peripheral blood mononuclear cells were analyzed directly and were not maintained or expanded in culture. The samples were drawn from a longitudinal correlative study tied to a single-arm phase II trial testing neoadjuvant nivolumab in oral cavity squamous cell carcinoma. Subject-matched pre- and post-treatment PBMCs and tumors from three responders and three non-responders were subjected to genomic DNA-based TCRbeta sequencing. Peripheral blood mononuclear cells were collected before nivolumab treatment and were collected again after treatment, at the time of surgery. The Maxwell RSC DNA from Cells kit was used to isolate genomic DNA from PBMCs.

PBMC libraries used mostly roughly 480 ng of input genomic DNA for deep sequencing, with six replicates per sample. Following the manufacturer's instructions, the team built TCRbeta libraries using the immunoSEQ hsTCRbeta kit. The completed libraries were mixed into a single pool at 3 nM, then sequenced with an Illumina NovaSeq 6000 S4 flow cell. Concerning the study's data processing: The immunoSEQ Analyzer handled quality control and preprocessing of the raw data. The analysis was limited to productive rearrangements, and each clonotype was defined by a unique CDR3 amino acid sequence. Repertoire clonality was estimated as the Gini-Simpson index, computed with the R package tcR. Student's t test was used to compare Gini indices, while Pearson correlation assessed associations with tumor size change. TCRdb stores this immuneACCESS table with in-frame sequences only. Part of the clones is absent; in the studies checked, under half of the shortfall reflects unresolved V genes, and no reason is known for the rest. V, J and clone size derive from that table, while D and trimming were established from the DNA sequence. The sample table holds 72,000 or so clones, of which 86% were seen once. The ten top clones hold 2.5% to 3% of the sample.

The input for sequencing was PBMCs, taken after nivolumab (anti-PD-1) treatment. This TCR came from a person between 40 and 85 years old with oral cavity squamous cell carcinoma.

Here the CDR3 is given as CASSLWGEMNTEAFF. The DNA reads TGTGCCAGCAGTTTATGGGGGGAGATGAACACTGAAGCTTTCTTT. The V gene is TRBV27 and the J gene is TRBJ1-1; TRBD1 might be the D gene, on 5 matching bases. The CDR3 sequence holds 15 residues, the cysteine and phenylalanine included. Just the 45-base CDR3 DNA is kept, in frame starting at base 1. V loses 1 base, J loses 0 bases, and the germline ends lie 9 bases apart. Taken from the germline V gene (reference sequence), the CDR1 and CDR2 loops are MNHEY and SMNVEV.